The TCR beta chain described here comes from a study of T cell changes during pregnancy in multiple sclerosis (dated by TCRdb to between 2018 and 2021). Background for the entire study: The study examined how the T cell repertoire changed over the course of pregnancy in women with multiple sclerosis.

A note on this clone: Its antigen is still unknown. No per-base quality is available; no much larger clone lies one base away.

For CDR1 and CDR2, the germline V gene lists ENHRY and SYGVKD. Between the V and J ends, shortened by 8 bases and 0 bases respectively, the junction contains 12 bases. Its CDR3 holds 14 amino acids, cysteine through phenylalanine. The only DNA kept is the CDR3, 42 bases in frame from the first base. The method behind the library was the immunoSEQ multiplex PCR assay. This is the immuneACCESS table as TCRdb keeps it, with only in-frame sequences that have V and J called. A part of the clones is gone; compared with another copy, unresolved V genes explain less than half, and the rest is unexplained. This sample is represented by about 68,000 clones; 90% of them were singletons. The ten largest clones take up 1.4% to 1.5% of the sample.

The sequencing used peripheral blood, collected in the third trimester of pregnancy. The rearranged segments are TRBV10-3 and TRBJ2-3; TRBD2 is perhaps the D gene, given 6 matching bases. The receptor's source is a female donor with multiple sclerosis, enrolled in a pregnancy study. CDR3 protein: CAISRGVSTDTQYF. The DNA sequence is given as TGTGCCATCTCGCGCGGGGTCAGCACAGATACGCAGTATTTT.